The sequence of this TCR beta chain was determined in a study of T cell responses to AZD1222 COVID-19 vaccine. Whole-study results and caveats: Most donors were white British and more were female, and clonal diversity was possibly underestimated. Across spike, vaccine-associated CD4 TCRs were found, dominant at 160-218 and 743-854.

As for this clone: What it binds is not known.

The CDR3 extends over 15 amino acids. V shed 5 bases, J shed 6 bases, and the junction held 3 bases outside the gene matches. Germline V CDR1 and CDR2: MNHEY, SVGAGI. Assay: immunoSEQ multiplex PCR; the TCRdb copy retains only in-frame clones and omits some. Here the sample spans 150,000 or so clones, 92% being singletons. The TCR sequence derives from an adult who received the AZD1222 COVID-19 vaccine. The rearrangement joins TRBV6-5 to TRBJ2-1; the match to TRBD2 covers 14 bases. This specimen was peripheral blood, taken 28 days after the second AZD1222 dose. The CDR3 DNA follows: TGTGCCAGCAGTCCCGGGACTAGCGGGGGCAATGAGCAGTTCTTC. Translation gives CASSPGTSGGNEQFF.